This is a list of T cell receptor beta chains from one sample in a study of draining lymph node invasion in breast cancer. TCRdb analysed the bulk RNA-seq reads with MiXCR anew, one entry per CDR3 protein. The data show about 2,600 distinct CDR3 sequences, about two thirds seen once. The sequenced material came from sorted memory Tregs from a lymph node. The origin of the receptors is a female donor with luminal breast cancer. CDR3s include the opening cysteine and the closing phenylalanine or tryptophan. Size values are once, few and many counts, or a class for expanded clones, and some rows have none.

>TRBV5-4|TRBJ2-5|few
CASSPPPSGGGETQYF
>TRBV5-1|TRBJ1-1|large
CASSFAENTEAFF
>TRBV20-1|TRBJ2-1|-
CSARKSGTSRNEQFF
>TRBV15|TRBJ2-5|-
CATSTVTGRVETQYF
>TRBV20-1|TRBJ1-2|-
CSAAGGNGYTF
>TRBV30|TRBJ1-2|-
CAWETGRVYGYTF
>TRBV7-8|TRBJ1-1|once
CASSLVMGNTEAFF
>TRBV19|TRBJ1-1|-
CASSMEGPNTEAFF
>TRBV5-1|TRBJ1-2|-
CASSYRTGPNGYTF
>TRBV6-1|TRBJ2-5|-
CASSAKGLETQYF
>TRBV5-5|TRBJ2-1|once
CASIGLAGSSYNEQFF
>TRBV29-1|TRBJ1-5|-
CSVWTRGTNQPQHF
>TRBV28|TRBJ2-1|few
CASYRGRNEQFF
>TRBV20-1|TRBJ1-4|-
CSAIRNEKLFF
>TRBV12-5|TRBJ1-2|-
CATGGTGKSGYTF
>TRBV27|TRBJ1-2|-
CASTPRAGTVGNGYTF
>TRBV7-9|TRBJ1-1|-
CASSPTKGAEAFF
>TRBV7-2|TRBJ1-2|-
CASSSMGVGGYTF
>TRBV18|TRBJ2-3|-
CASSPLDVTDTQYF
>TRBV7-9|TRBJ1-6|-
CASSSHLGQLHF
>TRBV6-2/TRBV6-3|TRBJ2-1|few
CASSYSIRNEQFF
>TRBV5-1|TRBJ2-7|few
CASRGLADSYEQYF
>TRBV7-9|TRBJ2-3|-
CASSLQASLTDTQYF
>TRBV9|TRBJ2-5|-
CASSVGTGWGETQYF
>TRBV5-1|TRBJ1-2|few
CASSLVSGAGYTF
>TRBV6-1|TRBJ1-2|few
CASTASLIYTF
>TRBV11-1|TRBJ1-2|-
CTSSLDRDISNYGYTF
>TRBV20-1|TRBJ1-4|few
CSAQDRSGNEKLFF
>TRBV10-1|TRBJ2-3|-
CASSESGTDTQYF
>TRBV12-3/TRBV12-4|TRBJ1-2|-
CASSLSGRRLNGYTF
>TRBV7-6|TRBJ1-6|-
CASSKGGQGSPLHF
>TRBV19|TRBJ1-5|few
CASRGRQDGSYTGNQPQHF
>TRBV9|TRBJ2-3|-
CASSVGLSTDTQYF
>TRBV12-3/TRBV12-4|TRBJ2-7|-
CASSPNGGRQYF
>TRBV27|TRBJ2-2|-
CASSLEGSSTGELFF
>TRBV20-1|TRBJ1-1|-
CSARDRPGSGAFF
>TRBV18|TRBJ2-3|-
CASSLSGTDPGDTQYF
>TRBV12-3/TRBV12-4|TRBJ2-1|-
CASSLTGGPNEQFF
>TRBV19|TRBJ1-6|-
CASSIDQNSPLHF
>TRBV7-2|TRBJ1-1|-
CASSPQSRLGTEAFF
>TRBV20-1|TRBJ1-5|-
CSARDGSGGPQHF
>TRBV12-3/TRBV12-4|TRBJ2-1|-
CASSRGLTGTYNEQFF
>TRBV20-1|TRBJ1-5|few
CSAHLDRGGYQPQHF
>TRBV7-2|TRBJ2-2|few
CASSLVAGRTGELFF
>TRBV5-1|TRBJ1-1|-
CASSLDLNSDEAFF
>TRBV3-1|TRBJ1-1|once
CASSPGGEAFF
>TRBV7-8|TRBJ2-7|-
CASSFGAYEQYF
>TRBV4-2|TRBJ1-1|few
CASSQDLGTEAFF
>TRBV25-1|TRBJ1-1|-
CASSDPFPSEAFF
>TRBV9|TRBJ1-1|-
CASSVDPNRPNTEAFF